The rows below give T cell receptor beta chains drawn from one sample of a study of beta chain features in type 1 diabetes. Clones were read by immunoSEQ multiplex PCR, and TCRdb kept only the in-frame ones, dropping some. The repertoire consists of 350,000 or so clones, with about 18% occurring once and the leading ten covering around 0.044%. Sequencing was performed on naive CD4+ T cells from blood. These receptors originate from a woman younger than 30 in good health. CDR3s include the opening cysteine and the closing phenylalanine or tryptophan. D genes are given only for firm matches.

- 15 TRBV2 CASSVPASGSGEQFF
- 13 TRBV30 CAWSPRANYGYTF
TRBD1 13 TRBV7-9 CASSQRTGEKLFF
TRBD1 15 TRBV11-3 CASSPDRSSSYEQYF
TRBD1 16 TRBV5-1 CATNSGTGALTDTQYF
TRBD2 16 TRBV4-1 CASSQDRGGKGNEQFF
TRBD2 15 TRBV2 CASSRQGTSKETQYF
- 16 TRBV12-5 CASGPTAGYSNQPQHF
- 18 TRBV5-4 CASSLASGRAYSPGSCFF
TRBD1 13 TRBV2 CATTGQGREPQHF
TRBD1 15 TRBV5-1 CASSLGTGRNSPLHF
TRBD1 15 TRBV4-1 CASSQGQGVDQPQHF
TRBD1 14 TRBV5-1 CASSPTGENTEAFF
- 14 TRBV11-2 CASSPGQSHSPLHF
TRBD2 18 TRBV11-2 CASSVGLARKSVGNEQFF
TRBD1 18 TRBV30 CAWSARRTGGASRYGYTF
- 11 TRBV30 CAWSYNRGAFF
- 14 TRBV5-1 CASSLVQGPYEQYF
TRBD2 16 TRBV5-1 CASSSTAGVLNNEQFF
- 17 TRBV10-3 CAISVSGVGHSTDTQYF
- 15 TRBV5-6 CASSLERGAGTEAFF
- 15 TRBV7-9 CASSLGTGNYNEQFF
- 14 TRBV7-9 CASRQNGQNTEAFF
- 16 TRBV7-6 CASSFVLKSSYNEQFF
- 13 TRBV18 CASSPSGQETQYF
TRBD1 15 TRBV30 CAWSGGSTGSQPQHF
TRBD2 16 TRBV18 CASSKVAGATYNEQFF
- 13 TRBV29-1 CSVGGQVTDTQYF
TRBD1 18 TRBV19 CASSSYLGQGTGANVLTF
- 12 TRBV15 CATSRDRGEQYF
- 15 TRBV5-6 CASSSVAALGHEQFF
- 11 TRBV7-2 CASSDWETQYF
- 13 TRBV30 CAWRSGLVYEQYF
TRBD1 14 TRBV29-1 CSVDFGQGSETQYF
TRBD1 16 TRBV7-9 CASSSWTGAMVEKLFF
- 15 TRBV4-3 CASSQTIRGSYEQYF
TRBD2 14 TRBV7-2 CASSQGGSSYEQYF
- 14 TRBV5-5 CASSFGILNTEAFF
- 17 TRBV12-5 CASGGRGLASSYNEQFF
- 13 TRBV12-5 CASGLTSRETQYF
- 16 TRBV15 CATSVRGRGGANVLTF
TRBD2 15 TRBV11-1 CASSFSGISYNEQFF
TRBD2 17 TRBV9 CASSVGQREAITDTQYF
- 15 TRBV15 CATRESGLSYNEQFF
TRBD1 15 TRBV6-6 CASSGAGTGKYGYTF
- 14 TRBV10-3 CAIQRRGGPYEQYF
- 17 TRBV7-2 CASSLGMGGVLGGELFF
- 12 TRBV7-2 CASSSPPGTQYF
TRBD1 13 TRBV27 CASCRRQGVEQYF
- 15 TRBV4-1 CASSRFVGASEKLFF
TRBD2 19 TRBV4-1 CASSQPGLAGGGTYNEQFF
- 16 TRBV9 CASSPREGRRVDTQYF
TRBD1 13 TRBV30 CAWDRGPNTEAFF
- 16 TRBV7-9 CASSPGGSSANYGYTF